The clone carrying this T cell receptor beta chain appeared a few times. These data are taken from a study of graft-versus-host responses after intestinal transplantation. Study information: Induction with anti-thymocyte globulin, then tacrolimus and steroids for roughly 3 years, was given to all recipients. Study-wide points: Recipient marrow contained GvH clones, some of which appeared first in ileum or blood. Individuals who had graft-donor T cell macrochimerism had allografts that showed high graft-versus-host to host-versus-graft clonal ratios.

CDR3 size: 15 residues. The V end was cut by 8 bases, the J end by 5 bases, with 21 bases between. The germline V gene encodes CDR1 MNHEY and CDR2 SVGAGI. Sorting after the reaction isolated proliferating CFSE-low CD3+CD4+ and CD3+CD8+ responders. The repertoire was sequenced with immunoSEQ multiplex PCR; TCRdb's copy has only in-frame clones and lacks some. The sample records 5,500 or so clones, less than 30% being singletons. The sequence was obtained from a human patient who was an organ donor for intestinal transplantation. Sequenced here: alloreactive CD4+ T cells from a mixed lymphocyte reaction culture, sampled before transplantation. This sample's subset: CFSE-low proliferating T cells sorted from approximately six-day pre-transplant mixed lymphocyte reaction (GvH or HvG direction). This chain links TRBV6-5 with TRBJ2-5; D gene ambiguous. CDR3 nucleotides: TGTGCCAGCGGCAGACCAATCAGGCTCCCGGAGACCCAGTACTTC. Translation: CASGRPIRLPETQYF.